Listed below are T cell receptor beta chains from one sample, sequenced in a study of Ad26.COV2.S vaccination and SARS-CoV-2 variants. Method: immunoSEQ multiplex PCR; TCRdb's copy keeps in-frame clones and lacks some. The sample yields roughly 240,000 clones, approximately 88% seen once. Sample: peripheral blood, taken in a trial of Ad26.COV2.S vaccine versus placebo. Receptors were obtained from a person aged 18-60 years who received the Ad26.COV2.S COVID-19 vaccine or a placebo. CDR3s include the opening cysteine and the closing phenylalanine or tryptophan. D genes are given only for firm matches. Some rows mark clone size as missing; the rest say once, few, many or name a class of expanded clone.

abundance,j_gene,v_gene,d_gene,CDR3aa,CDR3nt
NA,TRBJ2-7,TRBV9,NA,CASSDPTGQSSYEQYF,TGTGCCAGCAGCGACCCGACAGGCCAGAGCTCCTACGAGCAGTACTTC
NA,TRBJ1-1,TRBV15,NA,CATSRGGGMNTEAFF,TGTGCCACCAGCAGAGGGGGCGGAATGAACACTGAAGCTTTCTTT
NA,TRBJ2-6,TRBV10-3,NA,CAISESRVVTGANVLTF,TGTGCCATCAGTGAGTCAAGGGTTGTAACTGGGGCCAACGTCCTGACTTTC
NA,TRBJ1-1,TRBV4-1,TRBD1,CASSQDERAGGTEAFF,TGCGCCAGCAGCCAAGATGAGAGGGCAGGGGGCACTGAAGCTTTCTTT
NA,TRBJ2-2,TRBV7-3,NA,CASSLRPTGELFF,TGTGCCAGCAGCTTAAGACCCACAGGGGAGCTGTTTTTT
NA,TRBJ2-1,TRBV30,TRBD2,CAWSALAGGPNLFF,TGTGCCTGGAGTGCTCTAGCGGGAGGGCCTAATCTGTTCTTC
NA,TRBJ2-3,TRBV7-9,NA,CASSLARGRADTQYF,TGTGCCAGCAGCTTAGCGCGGGGAAGGGCAGATACGCAGTATTTT
NA,TRBJ2-7,TRBV10-3,TRBD1,CAIRDRVPYEQYF,TGTGCCATCAGGGACAGGGTACCGTACGAGCAGTACTTC
NA,TRBJ2-2,TRBV14,TRBD2,CASSHTSGRSPGELFF,TGTGCCAGCAGCCACACTAGCGGGAGAAGCCCCGGGGAGCTGTTTTTT
NA,TRBJ1-5,TRBV7-2,TRBD1,CASSSDWTGGQPQHF,TGTGCCAGCAGCTCTGATTGGACAGGGGGTCAGCCCCAGCATTTT
once,TRBJ2-1,TRBV28,NA,CASSLWDPAYNEQFF,TGTGCCAGCAGTTTATGGGACCCAGCCTACAATGAGCAGTTCTTC
NA,TRBJ2-7,TRBV15,TRBD1,CATSRVSGRGMSEQYF,TGTGCCACCAGCAGAGTCAGCGGCAGGGGGATGAGCGAGCAGTACTTC
NA,TRBJ2-1,TRBV27,NA,CASSLRRGKYNEQFF,TGTGCCAGCAGTTTACGGCGGGGAAAATACAATGAGCAGTTCTTC
NA,TRBJ1-1,TRBV28,NA,CASSPAGHDKVTEAFF,TGTGCCAGCAGTCCGGCAGGACACGATAAGGTTACTGAAGCTTTCTTT
NA,TRBJ2-1,TRBV2,NA,CASRQGGGSGSYNEQFF,TGTGCCAGCAGGCAGGGGGGCGGGAGTGGGTCCTACAATGAGCAGTTCTTC
NA,TRBJ1-1,TRBV3-1/TRBV3-2,NA,CASSHGQPKQAFF,TGTGCCAGCAGCCACGGACAGCCAAAGCAAGCTTTCTTT
NA,TRBJ2-2,TRBV15,NA,CATSRVGNTGELFF,TGTGCCACCAGCAGAGTGGGGAACACCGGGGAGCTGTTTTTT
NA,TRBJ1-1,TRBV4-2,NA,CASSQDRAPSTEAFF,TGTGCCAGCAGCCAAGATCGGGCGCCGAGCACTGAAGCTTTCTTT
NA,TRBJ1-3,TRBV9,NA,CASSVGGRASSGNTIYF,TGTGCCAGCAGCGTAGGCGGCAGGGCATCCTCTGGAAACACCATATATTTT
NA,TRBJ2-3,TRBV27,NA,CASSSPGHGTDTQYF,TGTGCCAGCAGTTCTCCCGGGCATGGGACAGATACGCAGTATTTT
NA,TRBJ1-1,TRBV11-2,NA,CASSWGGGTEAFF,TGTGCCAGCAGCTGGGGAGGAGGGACTGAAGCTTTCTTT
NA,TRBJ2-7,TRBV30,NA,CAWSHTGIPYEQYF,TGTGCCTGGAGTCACACAGGGATACCCTACGAGCAGTACTTC
NA,TRBJ2-1,TRBV27,NA,CASSFSRGSYNEQFF,TGTGCCAGCAGTTTTTCCAGGGGCTCCTACAATGAGCAGTTCTTC
NA,TRBJ1-2,TRBV10-2,NA,CASSESGGAGGYTF,TGCGCCAGCAGTGAGTCGGGGGGCGCAGGTGGCTACACCTTC
NA,TRBJ1-2,TRBV11-1,NA,CASSPPGQSNYGYTF,TGTGCCAGCAGCCCCCCGGGGCAGAGTAACTATGGCTACACCTTC
NA,TRBJ2-7,TRBV18,TRBD2,CASSISTSGDEQYF,TGTGCCAGCTCCATCTCAACTAGCGGAGACGAGCAGTACTTC
NA,TRBJ1-1,TRBV7-3,NA,CASSPDGLNTEAFF,TGTGCCAGCAGCCCGGACGGATTGAACACTGAAGCTTTCTTT
NA,TRBJ2-3,TRBV2,NA,CASSDLGDTQYF,TGTGCCAGCAGCGACTTAGGAGATACGCAGTATTTT
NA,TRBJ2-7,TRBV18,NA,CASSSNYEQYF,TGTGCCAGCTCATCAAACTACGAGCAGTACTTC
once,TRBJ2-1,TRBV4-3,TRBD2,CASSQVPLAGNSYNEQFF,TGCGCCAGCAGCCAAGTTCCCCTAGCGGGGAACTCCTACAATGAGCAGTTCTTC
NA,TRBJ2-3,TRBV27,TRBD2,CASSLTSGGADTQYF,TGTGCCAGCAGTTTAACCAGCGGGGGGGCAGATACGCAGTATTTT
NA,TRBJ1-6,TRBV6-5,NA,CASSYSRGSYNSPLHF,TGTGCCAGCAGTTACTCTCGGGGAAGCTATAATTCACCCCTCCACTTT
NA,TRBJ2-5,TRBV5-1,NA,CASSFRPEETQYF,TGCGCCAGCAGCTTTCGACCAGAAGAGACCCAGTACTTC
NA,TRBJ2-6,TRBV6-1,TRBD2,CASSVGGSGGSGANVLTF,TGTGCCAGCAGTGTTGGGGGTAGCGGGGGCTCTGGGGCCAACGTCCTGACTTTC
few,TRBJ2-2,TRBV6-2/TRBV6-3,NA,CASSWGNTGELFF,TGTGCCAGCAGTTGGGGGAACACCGGGGAGCTGTTTTTT
NA,TRBJ2-1,TRBV7-2,TRBD1,CASSSRTGLSSYNEQFF,TGTGCCAGCAGCTCGCGGACAGGGCTGAGCTCCTACAATGAGCAGTTCTTC
NA,TRBJ2-3,TRBV6-4,TRBD1,CASSAGQGGTDTQYF,TGTGCCAGCAGCGCGGGACAGGGAGGTACAGATACGCAGTATTTT
once,TRBJ1-2,TRBV27,TRBD1,CATQNLGQGTYGYTF,TGTGCCACGCAAAACCTGGGACAGGGGACTTATGGCTACACCTTC
NA,TRBJ1-5,TRBV6-1,NA,CASSEGPGAQPQHF,TGTGCCAGCAGTGAAGGTCCGGGGGCTCAGCCCCAGCATTTT
NA,TRBJ2-5,TRBV23-1,TRBD1,CASSQSEQGAEETQYF,TGCGCCAGCAGTCAATCCGAACAGGGGGCGGAAGAGACCCAGTACTTC